What follows are 22 T cell receptor beta chains derived from one specimen sequenced in a study of spatial heterogeneity in lung cancer. Overall study results and limits: Mutation counts in tumors were tracked by counts of expanded intratumoral alpha and beta TCRs.

Time point defined: sample taken at primary tumor resection. TCRdb re-derived calls from the 5' RACE reads in MiXCR, one entry per CDR3 protein. The table includes about 1,200 distinct CDR3 sequences, roughly a sixth detected once. No antigen is known for these receptors. Sequences were derived from lung tumor tissue, sampled at surgery. All receptors come from a female donor with early-stage non-small cell lung cancer.

This clonotype is termed large (0.1 to 1%). Because the library targeted alpha chains, this beta chain is an off-target read whose size means little. V gene TRBV5-6 combines with J gene TRBJ2-1, with a tentative D call TRBD2 (5 bases). CDR1 is SGHDT and CDR2 is YYEEEE in the germline V gene. CDR3 length equals 12 residues. Trimming took off 3 bases at V and 10 bases at J, with 11 bases between the two ends. CDR3 in amino acids: CASSSKDYEQFF. For the CDR3, the DNA is TGTGCCAGCAGCTCGAAAGACTACGAGCAGTTCTTC.

This clonotype is labeled medium-sized. The library was designed around alpha chains, so this beta chain is a stray read whose abundance carries little weight. The chain uses TRBV2 and TRBJ2-7; no definite D call. The V gene lost 6 bases and the J gene lost 2 bases, with 14 bases spanning the gap. In germline, CDR1 is SNHLY, CDR2 FYNNEI. CDR3 length: 14 residues. The CDR3 is CASSLEQATYEQYV. In DNA, the CDR3 is TGTGCCAGCAGCCTAGAACAAGCAACCTACGAGCAGTACGTC.

This clonotype was recorded a few times. This beta chain is an off-target read within a library intended for alpha chains, so its frequency means little. The chain carries TRBV4-3 and TRBJ2-2, with unresolved D. V was clipped by 0 bases and J by 0 bases, with 8 bases between them. Germline CDR1 and CDR2: LGHNA and YSLEER. This CDR3 comprises 16 residues. This CDR3 reads CASSQDAATNTGELFF. In DNA form, the CDR3 reads TGCGCCAGCAGCCAAGACGCCGCGACGAACACCGGGGAGCTGTTTTTT.

In its sample, this clonotype ranks as large. The size of this beta chain means little, since it is a stray read in a library made for alpha chains. The chain is built from TRBV29-1 and TRBJ2-2; D unresolved. Trimming took off 3 bases at V and 6 bases at J, with 8 bases between the two ends. Per germline, CDR1 SQVTM and CDR2 ANQGSEA. CDR3 length: 12 amino acids. CDR3 loop: CSVDTGAGELFF. CDR3 bases: TGCAGCGTTGACACCGGCGCCGGGGAGCTGTTTTTT.

By share, this clonotype counts as large. Found in a library prepared for alpha chains, this beta chain is an off-target read, and its abundance has little meaning. The genes are TRBV20-1 and TRBJ1-1; 7 bases fit TRBD1. CDR1 and CDR2 (germline): DFQATT, SNEGSKA (reference sequence). This CDR3 is 13 amino acids long. V gave up 2 bases and J gave up 1 base; unmatched junction bases: 1. In DNA form, the CDR3 reads TGCAGTGCTAGAAGGGACAGGAACACTGAAGCTTTCTTT. Protein: CSARRDRNTEAFF.

This clonotype counts as large. For a library built for alpha chains, this beta chain is a stray read; little rests on its size. The chain links TRBV20-1 to TRBJ2-5; D uncertain. Germline V gene sequence: CDR1 DFQATT, CDR2 SNEGSKA (reference sequence). The CDR3 has 11 amino acids. V was shortened by 1 base and J by 7 bases, with 7 bases between the two germline ends. For the CDR3, the DNA is TGCAGTGCTAGAGTCGACACGACCCAGTACTTC. This gives the protein CSARVDTTQYF.

By sample fraction, this clonotype is large (0.1 to 1%). Within a library made for alpha chains, this beta chain is off target, and its count is uninformative. The V call is TRBV5-1, the J call TRBJ2-1; TRBD2 matches 11 bases. The CDR3 runs 16 residues. Germline-derived CDR1 and CDR2 are SGHRS and YFSETQ. The V and J ends lost 4 bases and 6 bases, in that order; junction bases with no gene match: 9. This CDR3 is CASSPTLTSGSNEQFF. CDR3 bases: TGCGCCAGCAGCCCCACGCTTACTAGCGGGAGCAATGAGCAGTTCTTC.

About this clonotype itself: The library was built for alpha chains, so this beta chain is an off-target read and its size means little. The chain couples TRBV7-2 to TRBJ2-7, with D possibly matching TRBD2 (6 bases). CDR1 and CDR2 from the germline V gene are SGHTA and FQGNSA. This CDR3 has 14 residues. The V and J ends lost 4 bases and 5 bases respectively, with 15 bases between them. The CDR3 DNA reads TGTGCCAGCAGCTCACCACTGGGAGGCGACGAGCAGTACTTC. Encoded protein: CASSSPLGGDEQYF.

This clonotype is large by share. Being off target in a library aimed at alpha chains, this beta chain has a size of little meaning. The gene calls are TRBV20-1 and TRBJ2-3; 12 bases agree with TRBD2. Germline V gives CDR1 DFQATT, CDR2 SNEGSKA (reference sequence). Losses at the gene ends were 6 bases for V and 6 bases for J; bases not matched to a gene: 13. CDR3 length: 16 residues. CDR3 DNA: TGCAGTGCCGCAGAGACTAGCGGGGGTCGAGGGGATACGCAGTATTTT. Translating it yields CSAAETSGGRGDTQYF.

Of note for this clonotype: Little can be read into the size of this beta chain, an off-target read in a library designed for alpha chains. The chain uses TRBV30 and TRBJ1-5; D is ambiguous. In germline, CDR1 is GTSNPN, CDR2 SVGIG (reference sequence). CDR3 length equals 13 residues. V was pared by 4 bases and J by 0 bases, with 7 bases between. This CDR3 reads CAWTQRSNQPQHF. CDR3 DNA: TGTGCCTGGACCCAGCGTAGCAATCAGCCCCAGCATTTT.

A word on this clonotype: The library was designed around alpha chains, so this beta chain is a stray read whose abundance carries little weight. CDR3 in DNA: TGCGCCAGCAGCCTCCCGCGGAGACAGTTGACACTAGCGGGAGGGGAAGATGAGCAGTTCTTC. Protein: CASSLPRRQLTLAGGEDEQFF. The V and J genes are TRBV4-1 and TRBJ2-1, with 13 positions matching TRBD2. Trimming at V came to 4 bases and at J to 8 bases, leaving 23 bases not matched to a gene. The CDR3 is 21 amino acids. Per germline, CDR1 MGHRA and CDR2 YSYEKL.

This clonotype qualifies as large. This beta chain turned up in a library designed for alpha chains; as an off-target read, its abundance says little. This chain joins TRBV4-3 and TRBJ2-3; TRBD2 agrees at 7 bases. The CDR3 is 18 amino acids. Per the germline V gene, CDR1 is LGHNA and CDR2 is YSLEER. The V gene end was trimmed by 4 bases and the J gene end by 0 bases; junction bases not matched to a gene: 13. The CDR3 DNA sequence: TGCGCCAGCAGCCTAGGGAGGGCACAGCCCCACAGCACAGATACGCAGTATTTT. Amino acid sequence: CASSLGRAQPHSTDTQYF.

This clonotype is labeled large. This beta chain came through as a stray read in a library set up for alpha chains, and its size says little. The V call is TRBV19, the J call TRBJ2-3, with TRBD2 matching 10 bases. The germline V gene has CDR1 LNHDA and CDR2 SQIVND (reference sequence). The CDR3 is 14 amino acids. V lost 8 bases to trimming and J lost 6 bases; unmatched junction nucleotides: 8. The CDR3 reads CASAGGLASDTQYF. The CDR3 region has the DNA TGTGCCAGTGCGGGGGGACTAGCGAGCGATACGCAGTATTTT.

By proportion, this clonotype is medium-sized (0.01 to 0.1%). This beta chain is off target for a library built for alpha chains, so its abundance means little. The CDR3 here is CASSSRGGQGYRTGELFF. CDR3 nucleotide sequence: TGTGCCAGCAGTTCCCGCGGAGGACAGGGGTACAGAACCGGGGAGCTGTTTTTT. The chain has TRBV28 and TRBJ2-2, with TRBD1 matching 9 bases. This CDR3 comprises 18 residues. V shed 4 bases and J 5 bases; nucleotides not matched to a gene: 14. From germline, CDR1 is MDHEN and CDR2 SYDVKM.

This clonotype is judged medium-sized. The library was prepared for alpha chains; this beta chain is a stray read, so its frequency means little. The rearrangement uses TRBV7-9 and TRBJ2-1; 14 nucleotides line up with TRBD2. Germline V gives CDR1 SEHNR, CDR2 FQNEAQ (reference sequence). Trimming removed 3 bases from V and 8 bases from J; junction bases left unmatched: 3. There are 15 residues in the CDR3. Here the CDR3 reads CASSFGTSGSHEQFF. The DNA for the CDR3 is TGTGCCAGCAGCTTCGGGACTAGCGGGAGCCATGAGCAGTTCTTC.

This clonotype appeared a few times. Within a library made for alpha chains, this beta chain is off target, and its count is uninformative. The rearrangement uses TRBV7-2 and TRBJ2-3; possibly TRBD1 for D (5 bases). This CDR3 region has 17 residues. With 2 bases removed from V and 0 bases from J, the gap between germline ends came to 15 bases. Germline CDR1 and CDR2: SGHTA and FQGNSA. The CDR3 DNA reads as TGTGCCAGCAGCTTATTTAGGGGTGATCTAAGCACAGATACGCAGTATTTT. It translates to CASSLFRGDLSTDTQYF.

This clonotype is large (0.1 to 1%). This beta chain is a stray read from a library made for alpha chains; its abundance is not meaningful. V usage is TRBV20-1 and J usage is TRBJ2-4; perhaps TRBD1 as D (5 bases). The CDR3 is 14 residues long. From germline, CDR1 is DFQATT and CDR2 SNEGSKA (reference sequence). V was pared by 1 base and J by 2 bases, with 9 bases between. This chain's CDR3 is CSARVTVPKNIQYF. Written as DNA, the CDR3 is TGCAGTGCTAGAGTGACAGTACCCAAAAACATTCAGTACTTC.

By proportion, this clonotype is large. Within a library made for alpha chains, this beta chain is off target, and its count is uninformative. The gene calls are TRBV4-3 and TRBJ2-1; D remains unclear. Germline lookup yields CDR1 LGHNA and CDR2 YSLEER. CDR3 length: 15 amino acids. The V gene lost 4 bases and the J gene lost 7 bases, with 17 bases spanning the gap. CDR3 sequence reads: CASSPSWTGENEQFF. As DNA, the CDR3 is TGCGCCAGCAGCCCATCCTGGACGGGCGAAAATGAGCAGTTCTTC.

Turning to this clonotype: Being off target in a library aimed at alpha chains, this beta chain has a size of little meaning. The chain uses TRBV6-2 or TRBV6-3 and TRBJ2-3; D may be TRBD1 or TRBD2 (5 bases each). Trimming pared 7 bases from V and 1 base from J, leaving 12 bases between. CDR3 length: 14 residues. Germline CDR1 reads MNHEY; CDR2 reads SVGEGT. In DNA, the CDR3 is TGTGCCAGCAACTGGCAGGGAGGCACAGATACGCAGTATTTT. This gives the protein CASNWQGGTDTQYF.

By share, this clonotype counts as large. This beta chain turned up in a library designed for alpha chains; as an off-target read, its abundance says little. The chain combines TRBV18 with TRBJ2-6; 7 bases line up with TRBD1. CDR3 size: 19 residues. Germline CDR1 KGHSH, CDR2 LQKENI. The junction had 8 bases not matched to a gene; V was cut back by 0 bases and J by 0 bases. In DNA form, the CDR3 reads TGTGCCAGCTCACCACCAACGGGACAGAGAAGCTCTGGGGCCAACGTCCTGACTTTC. It translates to CASSPPTGQRSSGANVLTF. The variable domain in full, completed from reference TRBV18 and TRBJ2-6, reads NAGVMQNPRHLVRRRGQEARLRCSPMKGHSHVYWYRQLPEEGLKFMVYLQKENIIDESGMPKERFSAEFPKEGPSILRIQQVVRGDSAAYFCASSPPTGQRSSGANVLTFGAGSRLTVL.

Notes on this clonotype: This beta chain slipped into a library made for alpha chains as a stray read, so its size is not meaningful. The J gene is TRBJ2-1, the V gene TRBV20-1; D possibly corresponds to TRBD1 (6 bases). The ends were cut back, 0 bases at V and 5 bases at J, with 14 bases in the middle. The V gene's germline CDR1 is DFQATT and CDR2 SNEGSKA (reference sequence). This CDR3 region has 15 residues. CDR3 region: CSARDEAGANNEQFF. As DNA, the CDR3 is TGCAGTGCTAGAGATGAGGCAGGGGCGAACAATGAGCAGTTCTTC.

This clonotype came up a few times. This beta chain turned up in a library designed for alpha chains; as an off-target read, its abundance says little. J is TRBJ2-5 and V is TRBV9; the D gene is possibly TRBD2 (6 bases). V was cut by 2 bases and J by 1 base, with 9 bases left in between. The CDR3 extends over 14 amino acids. Germline V lookup: CDR1 SGDLS, CDR2 YYNGEE. DNA of the CDR3: TGTGCCAGCAGCGTCGGGACTCTCCAAGAGACCCAGTACTTC. Translating gives CASSVGTLQETQYF.